The 4 T cell receptor beta chains given below trace back to one sample, sequenced in a study of T cell changes during pregnancy in multiple sclerosis. Profiling relied on immunoSEQ multiplex PCR, and the TCRdb table lists in-frame clones only, not all of them. The table records approximately 30,000 clones, 90% of them present only once. The sequences come from CD8+ T cells from peripheral blood mononuclear cells, collected before pregnancy. All receptors come from a female donor with multiple sclerosis, enrolled in a pregnancy study.

The chain carries TRBV19 and TRBJ1-4; no clear D. CDR1 and CDR2 from the germline V gene are LNHDA and SQIVND (reference sequence). This CDR3 contains 15 residues. V shed 3 bases and J shed 7 bases, with 15 bases lying between them. For the CDR3, the DNA is TGTGCCAGTAGTATCTTCTACGCGGGCGGTGAAAAACTGTTTTTT. This codes for CASSIFYAGGEKLFF.

This chain connects TRBV27 to TRBJ2-1, with 13 bases that match TRBD2. The CDR3 extends over 15 amino acids. Trimming cost V 4 bases and J 4 bases; bases outside gene matches: 1. Looked up from germline, CDR1 is MNHEY and CDR2 is SMNVEV (reference sequence). CDR3 residues: CASSSTSGGYNEQFF. CDR3 coding DNA: TGTGCCAGCAGTTCGACTAGCGGGGGGTACAATGAGCAGTTCTTC.

The chain recombines TRBV2 with TRBJ2-3, with TRBD2 identical over 10 bases. Losses at the gene ends were 3 bases for V and 0 bases for J; bases not matched to a gene: 6. This CDR3 is 17 amino acids long. The germline gives CDR1 SNHLY, CDR2 FYNNEI. The CDR3 region is CASSDELAGSSTDTQYF. As DNA, the CDR3 is TGTGCCAGCAGTGACGAACTAGCGGGGTCTAGCACAGATACGCAGTATTTT.

The V call is TRBV27, the J call TRBJ1-5; D uncertain. CDR3 length equals 17 residues. Germline V lookup: CDR1 MNHEY, CDR2 SMNVEV (reference sequence). Trimming left V 7 bases short and J 3 bases short, with 22 bases between. The CDR3 loop is CASNPYSIVLYNQPQHF. The CDR3 nucleotides are TGTGCCAGCAATCCTTATAGTATTGTCCTTTACAATCAGCCCCAGCATTTT.